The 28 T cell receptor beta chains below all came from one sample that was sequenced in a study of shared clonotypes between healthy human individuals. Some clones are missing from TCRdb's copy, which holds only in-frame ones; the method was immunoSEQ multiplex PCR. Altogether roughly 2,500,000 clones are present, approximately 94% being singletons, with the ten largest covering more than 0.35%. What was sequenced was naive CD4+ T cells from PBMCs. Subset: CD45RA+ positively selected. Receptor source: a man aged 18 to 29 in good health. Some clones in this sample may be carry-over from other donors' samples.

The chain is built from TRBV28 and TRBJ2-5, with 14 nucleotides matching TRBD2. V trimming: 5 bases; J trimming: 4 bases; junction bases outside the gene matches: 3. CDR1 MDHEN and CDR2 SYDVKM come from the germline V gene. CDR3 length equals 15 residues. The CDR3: CASSEGLAGVETQYF. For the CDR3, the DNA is TGTGCCAGCAGTGAGGGACTAGCGGGAGTAGAGACCCAGTACTTC.

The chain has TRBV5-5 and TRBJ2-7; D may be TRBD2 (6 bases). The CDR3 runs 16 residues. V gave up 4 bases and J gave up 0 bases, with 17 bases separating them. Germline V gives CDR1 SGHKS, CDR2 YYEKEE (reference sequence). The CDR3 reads CASSRATSPSSYEQYF. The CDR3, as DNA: TGTGCCAGCAGCAGGGCGACTAGTCCAAGCTCCTACGAGCAGTACTTC.

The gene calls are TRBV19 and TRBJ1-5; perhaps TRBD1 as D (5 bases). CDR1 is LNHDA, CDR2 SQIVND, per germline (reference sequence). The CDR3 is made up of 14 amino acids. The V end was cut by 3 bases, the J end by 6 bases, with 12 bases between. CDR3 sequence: CASSIVAGGQPQHF. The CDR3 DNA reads TGTGCCAGTAGTATTGTGGCGGGGGGTCAGCCCCAGCATTTT.

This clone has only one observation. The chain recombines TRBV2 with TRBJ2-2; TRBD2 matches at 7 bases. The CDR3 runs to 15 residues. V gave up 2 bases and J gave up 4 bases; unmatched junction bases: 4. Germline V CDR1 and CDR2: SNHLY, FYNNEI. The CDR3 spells CASSEYREATGELFF. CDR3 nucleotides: TGTGCCAGCAGTGAATACCGGGAGGCCACCGGGGAGCTGTTTTTT.

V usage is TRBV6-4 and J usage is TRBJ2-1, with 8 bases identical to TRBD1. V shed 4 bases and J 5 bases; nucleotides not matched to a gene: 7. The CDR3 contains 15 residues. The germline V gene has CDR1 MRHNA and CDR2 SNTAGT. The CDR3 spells CASSARTGSNNEQFF. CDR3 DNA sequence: TGTGCCAGCAGTGCCCGGACAGGGTCTAACAATGAGCAGTTCTTC.

CDR3 bases: TGTGCCAGCAGTTCTCCGGACAGGGGACTATATGGCTACACCTTC. Amino acid sequence: CASSSPDRGLYGYTF. The chain employs TRBV6-6 and TRBJ1-2; 9 nucleotides match TRBD1. Germline assignment: CDR1 MNHNY and CDR2 SVGAGI (reference sequence). The CDR3 spans 15 residues. After removal of 4 bases from V and 5 bases from J, the junction contained 8 bases not matched to a gene.

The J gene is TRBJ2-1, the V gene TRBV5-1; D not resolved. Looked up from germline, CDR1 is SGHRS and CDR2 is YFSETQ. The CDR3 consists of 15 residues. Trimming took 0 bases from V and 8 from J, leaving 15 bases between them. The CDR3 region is CASSLGSEVRDEQFF. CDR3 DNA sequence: TGCGCCAGCAGCTTGGGATCAGAGGTTAGGGATGAGCAGTTCTTC.

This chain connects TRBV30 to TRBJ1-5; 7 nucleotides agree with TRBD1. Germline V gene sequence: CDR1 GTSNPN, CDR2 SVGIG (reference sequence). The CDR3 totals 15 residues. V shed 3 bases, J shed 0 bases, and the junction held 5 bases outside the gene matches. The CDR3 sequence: CAWSDRVYSNQPQHF. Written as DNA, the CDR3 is TGTGCCTGGAGCGACAGGGTGTATAGCAATCAGCCCCAGCATTTT.

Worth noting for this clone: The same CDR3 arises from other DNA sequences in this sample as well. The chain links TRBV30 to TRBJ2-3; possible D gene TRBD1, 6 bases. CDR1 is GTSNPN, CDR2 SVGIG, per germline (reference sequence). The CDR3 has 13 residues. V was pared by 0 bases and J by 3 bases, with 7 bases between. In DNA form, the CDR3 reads TGTGCCTGGAGTGTAGGGGGAACAGATACGCAGTATTTT. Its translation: CAWSVGGTDTQYF.

CDR3 nucleotides: TGCGCCAGCAGCCAAGAGGGTAGTAGCGGAGGGAGCACAGATACGCAGTATTTT. This sequence encodes CASSQEGSSGGSTDTQYF. The chain combines TRBV4-3 with TRBJ2-3; weak D call: TRBD2 (6 bases). The CDR3 extends over 18 amino acids. CDR1 LGHNA and CDR2 YSLEER come from the germline V gene. The V gene lost 0 bases and the J gene lost 0 bases, with 16 bases spanning the gap.

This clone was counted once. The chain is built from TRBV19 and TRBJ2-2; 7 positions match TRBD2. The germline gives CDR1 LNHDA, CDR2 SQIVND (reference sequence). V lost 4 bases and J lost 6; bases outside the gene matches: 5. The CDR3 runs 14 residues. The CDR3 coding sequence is TGTGCCAGTAGTACCGGACTAGTGGCCGGGGAGCTGTTTTTT. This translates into CASSTGLVAGELFF. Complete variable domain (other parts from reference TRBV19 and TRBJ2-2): DGGITQSPKYLFRKEGQNVTLSCEQNLNHDAMYWYRQDPGQGLRLIYYSQIVNDFQKGDIAEGYSVSREKKESFPLTVTSAQKNPTAFYLCASSTGLVAGELFFGEGSRLTVL.

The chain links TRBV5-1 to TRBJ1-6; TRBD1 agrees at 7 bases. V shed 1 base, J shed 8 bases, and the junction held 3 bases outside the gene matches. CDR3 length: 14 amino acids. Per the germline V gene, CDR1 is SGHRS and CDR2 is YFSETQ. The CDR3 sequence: CASSLTGEYSPLHF. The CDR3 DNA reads TGCGCCAGCAGCTTGACAGGGGAGTATTCACCCCTCCACTTT.

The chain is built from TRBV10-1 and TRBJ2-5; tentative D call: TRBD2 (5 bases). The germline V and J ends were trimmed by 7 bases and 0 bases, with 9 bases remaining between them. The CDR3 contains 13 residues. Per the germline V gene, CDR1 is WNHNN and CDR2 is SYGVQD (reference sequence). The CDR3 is CASMSGYQETQYF. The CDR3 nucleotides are TGCGCCAGCATGAGCGGATACCAAGAGACCCAGTACTTC.

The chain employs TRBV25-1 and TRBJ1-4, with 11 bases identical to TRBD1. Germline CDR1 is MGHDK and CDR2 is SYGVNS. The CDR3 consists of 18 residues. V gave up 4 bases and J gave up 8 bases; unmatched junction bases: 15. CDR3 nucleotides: TGTGCCAGCAGTGCGACCGGGACAGGGGGAGTCGGGGACGAAAAACTGTTTTTT. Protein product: CASSATGTGGVGDEKLFF.

The CDR3 DNA reads TGTGCCAGCAGTTACTCAGGGTGGGGAGGCTACACCTTC. Translating gives CASSYSGWGGYTF. The rearrangement links TRBV6-6 to TRBJ1-2; D gene uncertain. The CDR3 length is 13 residues. Germline V gives CDR1 MNHNY, CDR2 SVGAGI (reference sequence). The germline V and J ends were trimmed by 0 bases and 8 bases, with 10 bases remaining between them.

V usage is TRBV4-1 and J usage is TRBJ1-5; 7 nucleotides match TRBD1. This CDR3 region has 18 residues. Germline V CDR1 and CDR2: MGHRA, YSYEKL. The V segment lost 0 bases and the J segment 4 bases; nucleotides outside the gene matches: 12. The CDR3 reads CASSQDKYGTVANQPQHF. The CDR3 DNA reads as TGCGCCAGCAGCCAAGATAAGTACGGGACAGTAGCAAATCAGCCCCAGCATTTT.

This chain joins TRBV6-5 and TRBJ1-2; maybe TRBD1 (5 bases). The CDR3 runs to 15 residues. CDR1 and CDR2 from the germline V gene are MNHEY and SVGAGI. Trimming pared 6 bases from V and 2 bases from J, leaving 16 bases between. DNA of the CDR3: TGTGCCAGCAGGGCCCGGCCGGGGGGGAACTATGGCTACACCTTC. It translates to CASRARPGGNYGYTF.

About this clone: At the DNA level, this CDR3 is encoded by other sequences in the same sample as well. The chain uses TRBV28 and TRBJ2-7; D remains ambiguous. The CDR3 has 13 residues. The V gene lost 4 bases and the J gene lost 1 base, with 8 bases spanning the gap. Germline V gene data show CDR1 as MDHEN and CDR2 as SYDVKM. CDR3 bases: TGTGCCAGCAGTTCTACAGCTTCCTACGAGCAGTACTTC. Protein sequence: CASSSTASYEQYF.

The chain's CDR3 is CASSLESGSLKGYTF. CDR3 in DNA: TGTGCCAGCAGCTTGGAGTCAGGGTCTCTAAAGGGCTACACCTTC. The chain links TRBV5-5 to TRBJ1-2; D possibly corresponds to TRBD1 (5 bases). CDR1 and CDR2 from the germline V gene are SGHKS and YYEKEE (reference sequence). CDR3 size: 15 residues. V lost 0 bases and J 8 bases, leaving 17 bases between the germline ends. Looking up the rest from reference TRBV5-5 and TRBJ1-2 gives the full variable domain: DAGVTQSPTHLIKTRGQQVTLRCSPISGHKSVSWYQQVLGQGPQFIFQYYEKEERGRGNFPDRFSARQFPNYSSELNVNALLLGDSALYLCASSLESGSLKGYTFGSGTRLTVV.

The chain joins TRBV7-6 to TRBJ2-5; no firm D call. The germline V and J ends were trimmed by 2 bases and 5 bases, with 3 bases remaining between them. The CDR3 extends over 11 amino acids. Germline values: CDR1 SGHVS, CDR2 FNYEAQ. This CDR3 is CASSLLETQYF. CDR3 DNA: TGTGCCAGCAGCTTACTCGAGACCCAGTACTTC.

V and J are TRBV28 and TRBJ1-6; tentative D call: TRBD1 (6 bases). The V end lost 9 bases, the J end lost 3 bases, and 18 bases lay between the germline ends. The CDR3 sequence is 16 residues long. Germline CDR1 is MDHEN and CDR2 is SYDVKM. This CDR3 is CASTTGRWNYNSPLHF. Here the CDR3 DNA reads TGTGCCAGTACTACAGGGAGGTGGAACTATAATTCACCCCTCCACTTT.

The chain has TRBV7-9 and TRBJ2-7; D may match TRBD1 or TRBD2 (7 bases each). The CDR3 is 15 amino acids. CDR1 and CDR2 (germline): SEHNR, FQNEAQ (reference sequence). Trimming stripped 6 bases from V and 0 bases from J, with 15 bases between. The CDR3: CASRAGDSYSYEQYF. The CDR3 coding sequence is TGTGCCAGCAGGGCGGGGGACAGCTACTCCTACGAGCAGTACTTC.

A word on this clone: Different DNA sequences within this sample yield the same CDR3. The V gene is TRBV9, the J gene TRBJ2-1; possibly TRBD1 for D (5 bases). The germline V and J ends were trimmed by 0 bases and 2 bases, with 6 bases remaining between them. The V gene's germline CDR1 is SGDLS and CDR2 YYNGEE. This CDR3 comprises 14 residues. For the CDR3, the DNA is TGTGCCAGCAGCGTAGGACAGACCTACAATGAGCAGTTCTTC. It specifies CASSVGQTYNEQFF. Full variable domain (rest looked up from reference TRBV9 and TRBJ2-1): DSGVTQTPKHLITATGQRVTLRCSPRSGDLSVYWYQQSLDQGLQFLIQYYNGEERAKGNILERFSAQQFPDLHSELNLSSLELGDSALYFCASSVGQTYNEQFFGPGTRLTVL.

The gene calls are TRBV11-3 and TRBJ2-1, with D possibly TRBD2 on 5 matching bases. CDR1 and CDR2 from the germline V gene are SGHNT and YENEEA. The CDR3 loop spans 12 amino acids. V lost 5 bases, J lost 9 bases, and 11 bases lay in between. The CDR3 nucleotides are TGTGCCAGCAGCAAGACCCGGGGTGAGCAGTTCTTC. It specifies CASSKTRGEQFF.

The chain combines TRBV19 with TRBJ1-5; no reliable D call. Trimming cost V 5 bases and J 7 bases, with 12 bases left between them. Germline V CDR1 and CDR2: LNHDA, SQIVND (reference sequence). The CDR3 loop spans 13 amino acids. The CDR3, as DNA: TGTGCCAGTAGTCGGGTCGGTGGGCAGCCCCAGCATTTT. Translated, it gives CASSRVGGQPQHF.

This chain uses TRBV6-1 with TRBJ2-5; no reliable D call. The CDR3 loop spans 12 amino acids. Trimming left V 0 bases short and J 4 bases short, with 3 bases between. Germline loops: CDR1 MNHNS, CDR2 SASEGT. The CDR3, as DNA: TGTGCCAGCAGTGAAGCAATAGAGACCCAGTACTTC. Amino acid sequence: CASSEAIETQYF.

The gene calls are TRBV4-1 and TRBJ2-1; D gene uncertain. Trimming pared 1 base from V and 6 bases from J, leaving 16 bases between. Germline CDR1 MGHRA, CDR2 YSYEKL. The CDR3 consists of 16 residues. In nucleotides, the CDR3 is TGCGCCAGCAGCCAAGTAGCTACCGTCCGAGGCAATGAGCAGTTCTTC. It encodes CASSQVATVRGNEQFF.

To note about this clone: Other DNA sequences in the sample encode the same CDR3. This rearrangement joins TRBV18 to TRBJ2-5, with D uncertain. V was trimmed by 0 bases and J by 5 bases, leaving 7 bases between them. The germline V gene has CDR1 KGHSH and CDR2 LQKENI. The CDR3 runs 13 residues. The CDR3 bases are TGTGCCAGCTCACCACCGTTGCGGGAGACCCAGTACTTC. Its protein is CASSPPLRETQYF.